Listed below are T cell receptor beta chains from one sample, sequenced in a study of multiple sclerosis patients with progressive multifocal leukoencephalopathy. The protocol was immunoSEQ multiplex PCR, while the TCRdb copy is restricted to in-frame clones and leaves out a portion. The sample gives approximately 26,000 clones, more than 70% of which show up once; over 0.95% is in the top ten. The sequenced sample was PBMCs. The receptors were sampled from a human donor with multiple sclerosis. Both conserved end residues are part of each CDR3. A D gene is named only where the DNA matches it firmly. Clone size appears in some rows only: once, few, many, or a class for an expanded clone.

clone_size | d_call | j_call | v_call | cdr3_aa | cdr3_nt
NA | NA | TRBJ1-2 | TRBV7-8 | CASSLGREYTF | TGTGCCAGCAGCTTAGGACGGGAGTACACCTTC
once | NA | TRBJ2-5 | TRBV19 | CASSLTGSQETQYF | TGTGCCAGTAGTCTCACAGGGTCCCAAGAGACCCAGTACTTC
NA | NA | TRBJ1-2 | TRBV19 | CASSVFWTDGYTF | TGTGCCAGTAGTGTCTTCTGGACGGATGGCTACACCTTC
NA | TRBD2 | TRBJ2-1 | TRBV25-1 | CASSESSGAFHNEQFF | TGTGCCAGCAGTGAAAGTAGCGGGGCTTTCCACAATGAGCAGTTCTTC
NA | TRBD1 | TRBJ2-2 | TRBV27 | CASRTWTGPANTGELFF | TGTGCCAGCAGAACGTGGACAGGGCCGGCGAACACCGGGGAGCTGTTTTTT
NA | NA | TRBJ1-4 | TRBV10-3 | CAISVSGKLFF | TGTGCCATCAGTGTCTCTGGAAAACTGTTTTTT
NA | NA | TRBJ2-7 | TRBV19 | CASSIGAGYEQYF | TGTGCCAGTAGTATAGGGGCAGGCTACGAGCAGTACTTC
NA | NA | TRBJ1-2 | TRBV15 | CATSGFRCGKTYGYTF | TGTGCCACCAGCGGTTTTCGGTGTGGAAAGACCTATGGCTACACCTTC
once | TRBD1 | TRBJ1-1 | TRBV6-5 | CASSYSGTGDTEAFF | TGTGCCAGCAGTTACTCCGGGACAGGGGACACTGAAGCTTTCTTT
NA | TRBD1 | TRBJ2-7 | TRBV15 | CATSTGTGGSYEQYF | TGTGCCACCAGCACCGGGACAGGGGGCTCCTACGAGCAGTACTTC
NA | NA | TRBJ2-5 | TRBV18 | CASSPILAQETQYF | TGTGCCAGCTCACCAATCCTAGCGCAAGAGACCCAGTACTTC
NA | NA | TRBJ2-4 | TRBV13 | CASSPRTAPIDQYF | TGTGCCAGCAGCCCTAGGACAGCGCCAATTGATCAGTACTTC
NA | TRBD2 | TRBJ2-5 | TRBV9 | CASSGSPWASGGTEQETQYF | TGTGCCAGCAGCGGCTCCCCTTGGGCTAGCGGGGGGACGGAGCAAGAGACCCAGTACTTC
NA | NA | TRBJ1-2 | TRBV19 | CASRPSGGGYTF | TGTGCCAGTAGGCCGTCGGGTGGTGGCTACACCTTC
NA | TRBD1 | TRBJ2-4 | TRBV27 | CASSLTPTGRNIQYF | TGTGCCAGCAGTCTTACCCCGACAGGGCGAAACATTCAGTACTTC
NA | NA | TRBJ1-5 | TRBV6-4 | CASSEYYSNQPQHF | TGTGCCAGCAGTGAGTACTATAGCAATCAGCCCCAGCATTTT
NA | NA | TRBJ2-6 | TRBV6-5 | CASSPVSAGANVLTF | TGTGCCAGCAGTCCCGTCTCAGCTGGGGCCAACGTCCTGACTTTC
NA | NA | TRBJ1-2 | TRBV10-3 | CAISGGGGVDGYTF | TGTGCCATCAGTGGGGGTGGGGGGGTGGATGGCTACACCTTC
NA | NA | TRBJ1-1 | TRBV29-1 | CSVEARNTEAFF | TGCAGCGTTGAAGCTCGAAACACTGAAGCTTTCTTT
once | TRBD1 | TRBJ1-2 | TRBV5-1 | CASSLDRGALLGYTF | TGCGCCAGCAGCTTGGACAGGGGTGCTCTGTTAGGCTACACCTTC
NA | NA | TRBJ1-4 | TRBV19 | CASSIGGSDGELFF | TGTGCCAGTAGTATTGGGGGCAGTGACGGAGAACTGTTTTTT
NA | NA | TRBJ1-2 | TRBV6-6 | CAIKSLGGSNYGYTF | TGTGCCATCAAGTCCTTAGGGGGGAGTAACTATGGCTACACCTTC
NA | NA | TRBJ2-5 | TRBV11-1 | CASSLVRGLQETQYF | TGTGCCAGCAGCTTAGTGCGGGGCCTCCAAGAGACCCAGTACTTC
NA | TRBD1 | TRBJ2-7 | TRBV28 | CASKMGGQAYEQYF | TGTGCCAGCAAAATGGGGGGACAGGCCTACGAGCAGTACTTC
once | TRBD1 | TRBJ2-2 | TRBV19 | CASNLRGTGNTGELFF | TGTGCCAGTAACCTTAGGGGGACAGGGAACACCGGGGAGCTGTTTTTT
once | NA | TRBJ1-1 | TRBV18 | CASSPTRGDTEAFF | TGTGCCAGCTCCCCGACGCGTGGTGACACTGAAGCTTTCTTT
few | NA | TRBJ1-5 | TRBV6-5 | CASSSREGQPQHF | TGTGCCAGCAGTTCCCGGGAGGGTCAGCCCCAGCATTTT
NA | TRBD2 | TRBJ2-7 | TRBV5-1 | CASSEPTSAYEQYF | TGCGCCAGCAGCGAACCGACTAGCGCCTACGAGCAGTACTTC
NA | NA | TRBJ1-5 | TRBV21-1 | CASRLHWHHQPQHF | TGTGCCAGCAGGCTACATTGGCATCATCAGCCCCAGCATTTT
NA | TRBD1 | TRBJ1-6 | TRBV30 | CAWSHQGDGSPLHF | TGTGCCTGGAGTCACCAGGGGGATGGTTCACCCCTCCACTTT
once | NA | TRBJ2-5 | TRBV27 | CASSLGYQETQYF | TGTGCCAGCAGTTTAGGCTACCAAGAGACCCAGTACTTC
few | TRBD1 | TRBJ1-2 | TRBV7-9 | CASSPRDRAYGYTF | TGTGCCAGCAGCCCCCGAGACAGGGCCTATGGCTACACCTTC
NA | NA | TRBJ1-1 | TRBV23-1 | CANKSNTEAFF | TGCGCCAACAAGAGTAACACTGAAGCTTTCTTT
NA | NA | TRBJ2-7 | TRBV2 | CASSLRLGPYEQYF | TGTGCCAGCAGCCTGCGCTTGGGCCCCTACGAGCAGTACTTC
NA | TRBD1 | TRBJ1-5 | TRBV18 | CASSPDREPQHF | TGTGCCAGCTCACCAGACAGGGAGCCCCAGCATTTT
NA | NA | TRBJ1-1 | TRBV28 | CASSSDIQVSF | TGTGCCAGCAGTTCAGATATTCAGGTGAGCTTT
once | NA | TRBJ2-1 | TRBV11-2 | CASSLEVYSYNEQFF | TGTGCCAGCAGCTTAGAGGTGTACAGTTACAATGAGCAGTTCTTC
NA | NA | TRBJ1-4 | TRBV5-4 | CASSSGGATNEKLFF | TGTGCCAGCAGCTCAGGCGGGGCAACTAATGAAAAACTGTTTTTT
NA | NA | TRBJ1-2 | TRBV20-1 | CSEPGYTF | TGCAGTGAACCTGGCTACACCTTC
NA | NA | TRBJ1-5 | TRBV19 | CASHDDGYSNQPQHF | TGTGCCAGTCACGACGACGGGTATAGCAATCAGCCCCAGCATTTT
NA | TRBD2 | TRBJ2-5 | TRBV5-4 | CASSNGGSQETQYF | TGTGCCAGCAGCAACGGGGGGTCACAAGAGACCCAGTACTTC
once | TRBD2 | TRBJ2-3 | TRBV19 | CASKRIAGADTQYF | TGTGCCAGTAAGAGGATAGCGGGGGCCGATACGCAGTATTTT
NA | NA | TRBJ1-2 | TRBV28 | CASSFRVSSYGYTF | TGTGCCAGCAGTTTTCGGGTCTCCAGCTATGGCTACACCTTC
NA | NA | TRBJ2-3 | TRBV19 | CASSINGGPTDTQYF | TGTGCCAGTAGTATAAACGGGGGCCCCACAGATACGCAGTATTTT
NA | NA | TRBJ2-7 | TRBV5-6 | CASSLEGQGIFDEQYF | TGTGCCAGCAGCTTGGAGGGGCAGGGGATTTTCGACGAGCAGTACTTC
NA | NA | TRBJ2-3 | TRBV10-3 | CAISGKGLSTDTQYF | TGTGCCATCAGTGGAAAGGGTCTTAGCACAGATACGCAGTATTTT
NA | NA | TRBJ2-7 | TRBV7-2 | CASSLGLGGSSYEQYF | TGTGCCAGCAGCTTAGGACTCGGGGGTAGCTCCTACGAGCAGTACTTC
NA | NA | TRBJ2-7 | TRBV18 | CASSPLEPSYEQYF | TGTGCCAGCTCACCACTGGAGCCCTCCTACGAGCAGTACTTC
NA | TRBD1 | TRBJ2-1 | TRBV7-2 | CASSPGQGSYNEQFF | TGTGCCAGCAGCCCGGGACAGGGTTCCTACAATGAGCAGTTCTTC
few | NA | TRBJ1-1 | TRBV19 | CASSIRETEAFF | TGTGCCAGTAGTATAAGGGAAACTGAAGCTTTCTTT
few | NA | TRBJ1-2 | TRBV28 | CASSRANYGYTF | TGTGCCAGCAGTCGGGCTAACTATGGCTACACCTTC
NA | TRBD1 | TRBJ1-6 | TRBV5-1 | CASSLRQGVNSPLHF | TGCGCCAGCAGCTTGCGACAGGGAGTTAATTCACCCCTCCACTTT
NA | TRBD2 | TRBJ2-5 | TRBV7-9 | CASSLGGGAKETQYF | TGTGCCAGCAGCTTAGGCGGGGGGGCAAAGGAGACCCAGTACTTC
few | TRBD1 | TRBJ2-1 | TRBV6-6 | CASRSGTGGNEQFF | TGTGCCAGCAGGTCCGGGACAGGGGGCAATGAGCAGTTCTTC